This T cell receptor beta chain appears in the sequencing data of a study of blood T cell repertoires in COVID-19. Study-wide context: PBMCs, B-cell-depleted T cells, or T cells were the source of the cDNA or gDNA that made up the material.

In germline, CDR1 is MNHEY, CDR2 SVGEGT. There are 17 residues in the CDR3. V lost 5 bases to trimming and J lost 7 bases; unmatched junction nucleotides: 12. Methods used by the authors: Amplification of reference gene primers provided the estimated nucleated cell counts. The repertoire was sequenced with immunoSEQ multiplex PCR; TCRdb's copy has only in-frame clones and lacks some. D and trimming were read from the DNA, whereas the V and J calls and clone size are those reported in that table. The sample records fewer than 250,000 clones, 75% to 85% being singletons. This rearrangement joins TRBV6-2 or TRBV6-3 to TRBJ2-1, with 12 positions matching TRBD1. The sequence came from a human donor in a cohort sampled during active COVID-19. Specimen: peripheral blood. CDR3 nucleotide sequence: TGTGCCAGCAGTGACAACGCCGGGACAGGGGGCACGAATGAGCAGTTCTTC. Translation: CASSDNAGTGGTNEQFF.